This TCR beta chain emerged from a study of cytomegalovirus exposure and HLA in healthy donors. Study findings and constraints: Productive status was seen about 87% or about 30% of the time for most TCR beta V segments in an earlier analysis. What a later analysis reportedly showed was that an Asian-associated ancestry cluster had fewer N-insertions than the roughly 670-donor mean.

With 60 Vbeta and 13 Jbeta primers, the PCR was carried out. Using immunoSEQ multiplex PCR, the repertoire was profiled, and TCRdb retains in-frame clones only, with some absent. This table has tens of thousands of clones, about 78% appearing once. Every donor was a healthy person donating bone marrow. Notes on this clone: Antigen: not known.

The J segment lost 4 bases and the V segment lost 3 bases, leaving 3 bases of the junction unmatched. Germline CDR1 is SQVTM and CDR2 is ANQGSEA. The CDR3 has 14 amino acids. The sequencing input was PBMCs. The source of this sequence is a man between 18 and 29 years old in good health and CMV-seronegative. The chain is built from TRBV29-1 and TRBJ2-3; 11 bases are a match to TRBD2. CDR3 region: CSVETSGTPDTQYF. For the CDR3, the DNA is TGCAGCGTTGAGACTAGCGGGACCCCAGATACGCAGTATTTT.